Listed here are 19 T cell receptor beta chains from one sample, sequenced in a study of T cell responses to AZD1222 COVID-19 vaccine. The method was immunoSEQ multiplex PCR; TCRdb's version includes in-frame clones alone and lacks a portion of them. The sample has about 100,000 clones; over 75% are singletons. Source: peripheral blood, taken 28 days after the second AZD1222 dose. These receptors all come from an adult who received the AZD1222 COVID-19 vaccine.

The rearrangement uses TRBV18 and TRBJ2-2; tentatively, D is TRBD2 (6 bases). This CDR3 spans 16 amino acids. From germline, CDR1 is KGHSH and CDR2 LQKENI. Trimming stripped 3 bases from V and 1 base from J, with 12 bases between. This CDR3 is CASSPRAGRNTGELFF. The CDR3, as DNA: TGTGCCAGCTCACCCAGGGCGGGGAGGAACACCGGGGAGCTGTTTTTT.

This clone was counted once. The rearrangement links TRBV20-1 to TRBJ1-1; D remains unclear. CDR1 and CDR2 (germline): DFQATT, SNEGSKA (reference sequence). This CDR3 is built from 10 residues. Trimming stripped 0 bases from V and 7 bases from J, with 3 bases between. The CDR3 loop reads CSARDVEAFF. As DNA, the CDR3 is TGCAGTGCTAGAGATGTTGAAGCTTTCTTT.

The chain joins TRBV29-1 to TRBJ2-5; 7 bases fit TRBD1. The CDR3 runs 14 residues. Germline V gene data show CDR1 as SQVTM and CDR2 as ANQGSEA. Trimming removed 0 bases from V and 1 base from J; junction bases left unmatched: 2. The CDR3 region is CSVEEGTAQETQYF. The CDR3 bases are TGCAGCGTTGAAGAAGGGACAGCCCAAGAGACCCAGTACTTC.

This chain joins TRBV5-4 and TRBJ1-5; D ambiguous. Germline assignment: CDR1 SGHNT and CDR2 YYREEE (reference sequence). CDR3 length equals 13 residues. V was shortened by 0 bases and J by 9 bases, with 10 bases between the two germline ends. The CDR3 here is CASSLATVRPQHF. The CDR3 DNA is TGTGCCAGCAGCTTGGCCACGGTTAGGCCCCAGCATTTT.

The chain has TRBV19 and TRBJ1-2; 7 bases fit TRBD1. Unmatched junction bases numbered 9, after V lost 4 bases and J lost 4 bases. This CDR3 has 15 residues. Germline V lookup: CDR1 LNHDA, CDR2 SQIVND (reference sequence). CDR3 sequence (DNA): TGTGCCAGTAGTACGATCGACAGGGTAGGCTATGGCTACACCTTC. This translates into CASSTIDRVGYGYTF.

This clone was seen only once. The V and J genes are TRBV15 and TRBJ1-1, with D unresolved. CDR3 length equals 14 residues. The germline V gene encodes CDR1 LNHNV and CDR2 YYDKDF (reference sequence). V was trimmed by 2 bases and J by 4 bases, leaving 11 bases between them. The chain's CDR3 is CATSRNRLSTEAFF. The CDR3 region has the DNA TGTGCCACCAGCAGAAATCGCCTGAGCACTGAAGCTTTCTTT.

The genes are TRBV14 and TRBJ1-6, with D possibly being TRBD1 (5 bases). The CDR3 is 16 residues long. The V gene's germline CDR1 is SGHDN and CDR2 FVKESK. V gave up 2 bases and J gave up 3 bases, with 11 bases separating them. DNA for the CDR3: TGTGCCAGCAGCCAATGGGGGGGAAGCTATAATTCACCCCTCCACTTT. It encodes CASSQWGGSYNSPLHF.

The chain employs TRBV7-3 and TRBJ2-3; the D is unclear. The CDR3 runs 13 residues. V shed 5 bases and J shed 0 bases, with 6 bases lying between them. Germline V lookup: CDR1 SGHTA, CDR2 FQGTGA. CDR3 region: CASSARSTDTQYF. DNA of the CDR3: TGTGCCAGCAGCGCCAGGAGCACAGATACGCAGTATTTT.

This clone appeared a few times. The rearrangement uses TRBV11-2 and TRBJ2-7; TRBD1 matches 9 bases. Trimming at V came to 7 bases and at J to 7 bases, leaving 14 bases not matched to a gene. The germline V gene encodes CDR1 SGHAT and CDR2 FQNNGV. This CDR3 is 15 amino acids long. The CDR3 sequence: CASTPPNRGRGEQYF. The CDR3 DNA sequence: TGTGCCAGCACCCCTCCCAACAGGGGGCGAGGGGAGCAGTACTTC.

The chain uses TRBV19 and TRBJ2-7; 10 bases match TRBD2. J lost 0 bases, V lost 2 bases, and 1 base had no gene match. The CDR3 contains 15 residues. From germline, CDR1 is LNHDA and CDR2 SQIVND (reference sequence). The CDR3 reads CASSISSGSSYEQYF. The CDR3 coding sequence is TGTGCCAGTAGTATATCTAGCGGGAGCTCCTACGAGCAGTACTTC.

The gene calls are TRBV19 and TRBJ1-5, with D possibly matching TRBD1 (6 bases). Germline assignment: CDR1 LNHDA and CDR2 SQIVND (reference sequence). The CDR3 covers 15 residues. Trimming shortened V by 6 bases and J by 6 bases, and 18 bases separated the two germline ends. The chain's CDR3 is CASSAIAGARQPQHF. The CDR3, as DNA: TGTGCCAGTAGCGCAATCGCGGGGGCTCGTCAGCCCCAGCATTTT. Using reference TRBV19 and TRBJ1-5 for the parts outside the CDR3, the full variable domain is DGGITQSPKYLFRKEGQNVTLSCEQNLNHDAMYWYRQDPGQGLRLIYYSQIVNDFQKGDIAEGYSVSREKKESFPLTVTSAQKNPTAFYLCASSAIAGARQPQHFGDGTRLSIL.

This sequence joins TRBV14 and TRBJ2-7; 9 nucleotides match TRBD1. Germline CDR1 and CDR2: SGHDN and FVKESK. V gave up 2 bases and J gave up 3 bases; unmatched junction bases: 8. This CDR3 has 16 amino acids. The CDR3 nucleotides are TGTGCCAGCAGCCAATTTGATGGGACAGGGTTCTACGAGCAGTACTTC. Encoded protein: CASSQFDGTGFYEQYF.

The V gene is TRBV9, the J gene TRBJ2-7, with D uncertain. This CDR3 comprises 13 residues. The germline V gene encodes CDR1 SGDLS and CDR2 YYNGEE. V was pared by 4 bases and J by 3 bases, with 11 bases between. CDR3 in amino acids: CASSPRGDYEQYF. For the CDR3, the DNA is TGTGCCAGCAGCCCCCGAGGAGACTACGAGCAGTACTTC.

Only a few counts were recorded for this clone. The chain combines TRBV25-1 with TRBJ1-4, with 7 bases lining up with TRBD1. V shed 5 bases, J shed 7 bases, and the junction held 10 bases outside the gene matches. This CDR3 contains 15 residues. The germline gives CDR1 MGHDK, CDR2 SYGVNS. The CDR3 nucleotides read TGTGCCAGCAGTACGACAGGGCAAGACAGTGAAAAACTGTTTTTT. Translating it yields CASSTTGQDSEKLFF.

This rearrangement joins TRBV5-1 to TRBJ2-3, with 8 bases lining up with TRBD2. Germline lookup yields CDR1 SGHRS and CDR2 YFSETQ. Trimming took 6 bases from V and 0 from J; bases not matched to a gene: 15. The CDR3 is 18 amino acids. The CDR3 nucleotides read TGCGCCAGCAACAGGAGAGGAGGGGTAGCGGGAAGCACAGATACGCAGTATTTT. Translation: CASNRRGGVAGSTDTQYF.

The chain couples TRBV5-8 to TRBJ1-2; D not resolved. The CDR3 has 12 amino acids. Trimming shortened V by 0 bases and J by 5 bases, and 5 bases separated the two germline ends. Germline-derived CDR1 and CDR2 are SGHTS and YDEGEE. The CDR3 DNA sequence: TGTGCCAGCAGCTTGGGAGGGTATGGCTACACCTTC. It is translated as CASSLGGYGYTF.

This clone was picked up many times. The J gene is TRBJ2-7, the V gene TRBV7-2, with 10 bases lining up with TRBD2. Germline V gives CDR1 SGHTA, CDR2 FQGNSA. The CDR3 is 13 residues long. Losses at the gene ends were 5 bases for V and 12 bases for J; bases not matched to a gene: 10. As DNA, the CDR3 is TGTGCCAGCAGCCCCGGATTAGCGGGGGGTCGGTACTTC. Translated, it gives CASSPGLAGGRYF. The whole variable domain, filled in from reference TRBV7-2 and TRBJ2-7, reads GAGVSQSPSNKVTEKGKDVELRCDPISGHTALYWYRQSLGQGLEFLIYFQGNSAPDKSGLPSDRFSAERTGGSVSTLTIQRTQQEDSAVYLCASSPGLAGGRYFGPGTRLTVT.

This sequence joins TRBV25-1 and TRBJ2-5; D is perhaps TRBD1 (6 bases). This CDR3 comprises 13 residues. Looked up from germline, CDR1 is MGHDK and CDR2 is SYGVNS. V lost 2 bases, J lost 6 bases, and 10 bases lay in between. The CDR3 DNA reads TGTGCCAGCAGTGAAAAGGACAGAAAGACCCAGTACTTC. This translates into CASSEKDRKTQYF.

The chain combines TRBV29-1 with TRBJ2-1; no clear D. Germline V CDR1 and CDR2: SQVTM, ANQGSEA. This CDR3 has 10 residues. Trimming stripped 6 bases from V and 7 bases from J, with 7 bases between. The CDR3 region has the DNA TGCAGCGTCTCGGGTAATGAGCAGTTCTTC. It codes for CSVSGNEQFF.